Shown below are 19 T cell receptor beta chains from a single sample sequenced in a study of blood T cell repertoires in COVID-19. Some clones are missing from TCRdb's copy, which holds only in-frame ones; the method was immunoSEQ multiplex PCR. The sample shows around 110,000 clones, about 80% of them seen only once. Sequenced sample: peripheral blood. The receptors derive from an older man with acute or convalescent COVID-19.

This chain connects TRBV6-5 to TRBJ2-7; D not resolved. The CDR3 spans 12 residues. Trimming left V 7 bases short and J 0 bases short, with 7 bases between. CDR1 and CDR2 (germline): MNHEY, SVGAGI. The CDR3 DNA follows: TGTGCCAGCACCGCGGACTCCTACGAGCAGTACTTC. Protein: CASTADSYEQYF.

The V call is TRBV21-1, the J call TRBJ1-2; the DNA was not used to check the table's D call, TRBD1. TRBV21-1 is classified as a pseudogene. The CDR3 loop spans 16 amino acids. CDR3 coding DNA: TGTGCCAGCAGCAAAGGGGGCGGCGGACAGGAACATGGCTACACCTTC. Translated, it gives CASSKGGGGQEHGYTF.

The chain combines TRBV19 with TRBJ2-5, with D maybe TRBD1 (6 bases). The CDR3 is 18 amino acids. Trimming took off 0 bases at V and 0 bases at J, with 17 bases between the two ends. CDR1 and CDR2 (germline): LNHDA, SQIVND (reference sequence). The CDR3 loop reads CASSIDPTRGAYQETQYF. The CDR3 bases are TGTGCCAGTAGTATAGATCCCACCAGGGGCGCTTACCAAGAGACCCAGTACTTC.

The V and J genes are TRBV3-1 (or the pseudogene TRBV3-2) and TRBJ1-6; D unclear. This CDR3 comprises 16 residues. CDR1 is LGHDT, CDR2 YNNKEL, per germline (reference sequence). The germline V and J ends were trimmed by 0 bases and 8 bases, with 14 bases remaining between them. The CDR3 spells CASSQDRGFIDSPLHF. The CDR3 DNA reads as TGTGCCAGCAGCCAAGATCGGGGATTTATCGATTCACCCCTCCACTTT.

At least ten counts were recorded for this clone. J is TRBJ2-7 and V is TRBV6-5; 9 positions agree with TRBD1. Germline CDR1 is MNHEY and CDR2 is SVGAGI. V lost 6 bases and J lost 7; bases outside the gene matches: 10. The CDR3 has 14 amino acids. The CDR3 region is CASRLTGGLGEQYF. CDR3 bases: TGTGCCAGCAGGCTGACAGGGGGGTTGGGAGAGCAGTACTTC.

The chain joins TRBV11-2 to TRBJ1-6; D remains unclear. The CDR3 sequence is 13 residues long. The germline V gene encodes CDR1 SGHAT and CDR2 FQNNGV. Trimming took off 3 bases at V and 4 bases at J, with 4 bases between the two ends. CDR3 residues: CASSFPYNSPLHF. DNA for the CDR3: TGTGCCAGCAGCTTCCCATATAATTCACCCCTCCACTTT.

For this clone: One junction end does not reproduce the germline sequence, and a read error may be involved. The J gene is TRBJ1-2, the V gene TRBV7-3, with a tentative D call TRBD1 (5 bases). The CDR3 has 13 amino acids. Germline lookup yields CDR1 SGHTA and CDR2 FQGTGA. CDR3 amino acids: CTSSPTGVRGYTF. The CDR3, as DNA: TGTACCAGCAGCCCCACAGGAGTCCGTGGCTACACCTTC.

Turning to this clone: The same CDR3 arises from other DNA sequences in this sample as well. The chain uses TRBV4-2 and TRBJ2-3, with 7 bases that match TRBD1. CDR1 is LGHNA and CDR2 is YNFKEQ in the germline V gene. V was clipped by 1 base and J by 3 bases; unmatched bases: 4. The CDR3 length is 15 residues. CDR3 sequence reads: CASSQVETGTDTQYF. CDR3 sequence (DNA): TGTGCCAGCAGCCAAGTGGAGACAGGGACAGATACGCAGTATTTT.

This CDR3 reads CASSPPRAAGPEAFF. CDR3 sequence (DNA): TGTGCCAGCTCACCACCTCGGGCGGCAGGGCCCGAAGCTTTCTTT. This chain uses TRBV18 with TRBJ1-1; tentatively, D is TRBD1 (5 bases). The germline gives CDR1 KGHSH, CDR2 LQKENI. V was pared by 0 bases and J by 8 bases, with 16 bases between. This CDR3 has 15 residues.

The chain combines TRBV7-6 with TRBJ1-4; 8 bases line up with TRBD1. The CDR3 contains 16 residues. Per germline, CDR1 SGHVS and CDR2 FNYEAQ. The V gene end was trimmed by 5 bases and the J gene end by 0 bases; junction bases not matched to a gene: 5. The CDR3 DNA reads TGTGCCAGCAGCCTAGGACAGGGTACAACTAATGAAAAACTGTTTTTT. Translation: CASSLGQGTTNEKLFF.

The chain couples TRBV11-2 to TRBJ2-2, with a tentative D call TRBD1 (5 bases). The CDR3 consists of 16 residues. Trimming left V 6 bases short and J 3 bases short, with 17 bases between. In germline, CDR1 is SGHAT, CDR2 FQNNGV. CDR3 amino acids: CASRQRVWGDTGELFF. For the CDR3, the DNA is TGTGCCAGCAGGCAACGGGTGTGGGGCGACACCGGGGAGCTGTTTTTT. Supplemented by reference TRBV11-2 and TRBJ2-2, the full variable domain reads EAGVAQSPRYKIIEKRQSVAFWCNPISGHATLYWYQQILGQGPKLLIQFQNNGVVDDSQLPKDRFSAERLKGVDSTLKIQPAKLEDSAVYLCASRQRVWGDTGELFFGEGSRLTVL.

Of note for this clone: Other DNA sequences within the sample encode an identical CDR3. The chain carries TRBV2 and TRBJ2-7, with D possibly being TRBD1 (6 bases). The V gene's germline CDR1 is SNHLY and CDR2 FYNNEI. The V gene lost 6 bases and the J gene lost 3 bases, with 9 bases spanning the gap. The CDR3 is 12 residues long. The CDR3 nucleotides are TGTGCCAGCAGAACGGACAGCTACGAGCAGTACTTC. Its translation: CASRTDSYEQYF.

The chain joins TRBV2 to TRBJ2-3; 10 nucleotides align to TRBD1. Trimming cost V 6 bases and J 3 bases; bases outside gene matches: 6. CDR1 and CDR2 (germline): SNHLY, FYNNEI. The CDR3 spans 15 residues. The CDR3 loop reads CASRKTGGGTDTQYF. The CDR3 DNA reads as TGTGCCAGCAGGAAGACAGGGGGCGGGACAGATACGCAGTATTTT.

The chain couples TRBV7-8 to TRBJ1-3; D might be TRBD1 (6 bases). CDR1 SGHVS and CDR2 FQNEAQ come from the germline V gene. V lost 5 bases and J 4 bases, leaving 21 bases between the germline ends. This CDR3 contains 17 residues. CDR3 sequence reads: CASSAARDTQLGNTIYF. In nucleotides, the CDR3 is TGTGCCAGCAGCGCGGCCCGGGACACCCAGTTAGGAAACACCATATATTTT.

The V call is TRBV13, the J call TRBJ1-4; maybe TRBD1 (5 bases). CDR3 length: 12 residues. Germline CDR1 reads PRHDT; CDR2 reads FYEKMQ (reference sequence). V shed 1 base and J shed 8 bases, with 5 bases lying between them. CDR3 bases: TGTGCCAGCAGCTTAGAGGGGGAAAAACTGTTTTTT. The encoded protein is CASSLEGEKLFF.

The V call is TRBV19, the J call TRBJ1-1; TRBD1 matches 9 bases. This CDR3 is 15 amino acids long. The germline gives CDR1 LNHDA, CDR2 SQIVND (reference sequence). V was pared by 5 bases and J by 5 bases, with 9 bases of the junction left unmatched. Here the CDR3 DNA reads TGTGCCAGTAGTCCTCAGACAGGGGGAGATACTGAAGCTTTCTTT. It is translated as CASSPQTGGDTEAFF.

The chain joins TRBV29-1 to TRBJ2-2; D call uncertain. Per germline, CDR1 SQVTM and CDR2 ANQGSEA. The CDR3 extends over 15 amino acids. Trimming took 4 bases from V and 4 from J, leaving 16 bases between them. The CDR3 reads CSVVVGAGGTGELFF. The CDR3, as DNA: TGCAGCGTTGTGGTGGGCGCAGGTGGCACCGGGGAGCTGTTTTTT.

The chain employs TRBV29-1 and TRBJ2-7, with D perhaps TRBD2 (7 bases). This CDR3 is 16 amino acids long. V dropped 2 bases and J dropped 6 bases, with 23 bases sitting between them. Germline V gene sequence: CDR1 SQVTM, CDR2 ANQGSEA. The DNA for the CDR3 is TGCAGCGTTGAACCGACCAAAGGGGGGGGGCGTGGCGAGCAGTACTTC. Translated, it gives CSVEPTKGGGRGEQYF.

This chain links TRBV19 with TRBJ1-5; 7 bases align to TRBD1. The V and J ends lost 0 bases and 0 bases, in that order; junction bases with no gene match: 5. Per germline, CDR1 LNHDA and CDR2 SQIVND (reference sequence). The CDR3 is 17 amino acids. This CDR3 is CASSIEGTGDSNQPQHF. The CDR3 coding sequence is TGTGCCAGTAGTATAGAGGGTACAGGGGATAGCAATCAGCCCCAGCATTTT. The variable domain in full, with the rest retrieved from reference TRBV19 and TRBJ1-5, is DGGITQSPKYLFRKEGQNVTLSCEQNLNHDAMYWYRQDPGQGLRLIYYSQIVNDFQKGDIAEGYSVSREKKESFPLTVTSAQKNPTAFYLCASSIEGTGDSNQPQHFGDGTRLSIL.